Below, one T cell receptor (beta chain) is given with its context. The CDR3 spans 16 residues. The germline V gene encodes CDR1 SGHRS and CDR2 YFSETQ. J gave up 3 bases and V 0 bases, and 8 bases lay outside the gene matches. This sample was taken from a study of blood T cell repertoires in COVID-19. For the study at large: Sites across the United States, Italy and Spain contributed samples from acute and convalescent COVID-19. PBMCs, B-cell-depleted T cells, or T cells provided the cDNA or gDNA that made up the material.

Methods used by the authors: Estimation of nucleated cell counts was performed using reference gene primer amplification. Only in-frame clones appear in the TCRdb table, and some are missing; sequencing was by immunoSEQ multiplex PCR. The DNA gave D and trimming, while V, J and clone size come from that table. Of about 110,000 clones listed, around 83% are singletons. The chain links TRBV5-1 to TRBJ2-7; 8 bases are a match to TRBD2. The sequence was obtained from a man aged 70 or older with acute or convalescent COVID-19. The sequenced sample consisted of peripheral blood. The CDR3 DNA follows: TGCGCCAGCAGCTTGGCCCAGACTAGCGTGGGCTACGAGCAGTACTTC. This gives the protein CASSLAQTSVGYEQYF.